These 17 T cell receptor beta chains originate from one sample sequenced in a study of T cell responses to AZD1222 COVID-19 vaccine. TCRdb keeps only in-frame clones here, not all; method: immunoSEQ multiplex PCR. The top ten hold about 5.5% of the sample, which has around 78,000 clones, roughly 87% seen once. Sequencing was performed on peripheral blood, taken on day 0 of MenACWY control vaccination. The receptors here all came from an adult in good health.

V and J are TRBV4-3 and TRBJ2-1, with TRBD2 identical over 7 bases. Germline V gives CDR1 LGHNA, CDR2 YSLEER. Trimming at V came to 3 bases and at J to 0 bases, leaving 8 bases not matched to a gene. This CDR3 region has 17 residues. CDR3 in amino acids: CASSHSVGGGSYNEQFF. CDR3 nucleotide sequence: TGCGCCAGCAGCCATAGCGTGGGGGGGGGCTCCTACAATGAGCAGTTCTTC.

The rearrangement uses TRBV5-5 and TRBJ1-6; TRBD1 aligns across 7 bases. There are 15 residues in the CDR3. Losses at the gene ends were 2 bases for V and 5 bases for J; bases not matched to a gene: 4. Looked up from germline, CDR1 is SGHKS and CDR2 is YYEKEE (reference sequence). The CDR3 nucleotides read TGTGCCAGCAGCTTACACAGGGGCGATAATTCACCCCTCCACTTT. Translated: CASSLHRGDNSPLHF.

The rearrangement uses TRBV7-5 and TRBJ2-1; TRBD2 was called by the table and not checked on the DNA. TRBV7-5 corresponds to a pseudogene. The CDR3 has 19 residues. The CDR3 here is CARSLGELAGETLKNEQFF. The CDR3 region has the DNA TGTGCCAGAAGCTTAGGTGAACTAGCGGGGGAAACCTTAAAAAATGAGCAGTTCTTC.

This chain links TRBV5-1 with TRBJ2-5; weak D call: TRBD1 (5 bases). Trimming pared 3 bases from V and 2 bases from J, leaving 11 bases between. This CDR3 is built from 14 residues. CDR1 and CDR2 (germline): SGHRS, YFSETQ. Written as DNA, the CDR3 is TGCGCCAGCAGCTCCCGGACACCTCAAGAGACCCAGTACTTC. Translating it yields CASSSRTPQETQYF.

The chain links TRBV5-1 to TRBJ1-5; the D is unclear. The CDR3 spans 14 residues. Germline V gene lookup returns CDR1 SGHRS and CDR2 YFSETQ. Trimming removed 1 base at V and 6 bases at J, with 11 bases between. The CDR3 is CASSLKGEGQPQHF. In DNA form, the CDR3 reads TGCGCCAGCAGCTTGAAAGGAGAAGGTCAGCCCCAGCATTTT.

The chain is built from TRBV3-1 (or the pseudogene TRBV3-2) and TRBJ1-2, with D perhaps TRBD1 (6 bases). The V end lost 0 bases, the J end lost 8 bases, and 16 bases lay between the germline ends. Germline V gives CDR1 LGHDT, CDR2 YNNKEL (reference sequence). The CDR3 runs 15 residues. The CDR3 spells CASSQDRQVAGGYTF. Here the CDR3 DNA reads TGTGCCAGCAGCCAAGATCGACAGGTAGCGGGCGGCTACACCTTC.

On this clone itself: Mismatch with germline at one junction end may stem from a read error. CDR3 in DNA: TGTGCCAGCAGCCCCCTTCTCGGGAACACTGAGGCTTTCTTT. As protein: CASSPLLGNTEAFF. The chain recombines TRBV9 with TRBJ1-1; D is unclear. The CDR3 is made up of 14 amino acids. In germline, CDR1 is SGDLS, CDR2 YYNGEE. The full variable domain, completed using reference TRBV9 and TRBJ1-1, is DSGVTQTPKHLITATGQRVTLRCSPRSGDLSVYWYQQSLDQGLQFLIQYYNGEERAKGNILERFSAQQFPDLHSELNLSSLELGDSALYFCASSPLLGNTEAFFGQGTRLTVV.

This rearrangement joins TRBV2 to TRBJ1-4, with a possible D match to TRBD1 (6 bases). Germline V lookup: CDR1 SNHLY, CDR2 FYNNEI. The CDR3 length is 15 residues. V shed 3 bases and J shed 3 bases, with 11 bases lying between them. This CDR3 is CASSDRGAANEKLFF. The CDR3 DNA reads TGTGCCAGCAGTGATCGGGGGGCGGCTAATGAAAAACTGTTTTTT.

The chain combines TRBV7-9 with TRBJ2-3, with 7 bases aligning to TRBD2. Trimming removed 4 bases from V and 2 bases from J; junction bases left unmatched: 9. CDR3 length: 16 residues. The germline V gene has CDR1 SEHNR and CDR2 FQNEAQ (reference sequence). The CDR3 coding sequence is TGTGCCAGCAGCTACCAGGCTAGCGGAAACACAGATACGCAGTATTTT. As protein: CASSYQASGNTDTQYF.

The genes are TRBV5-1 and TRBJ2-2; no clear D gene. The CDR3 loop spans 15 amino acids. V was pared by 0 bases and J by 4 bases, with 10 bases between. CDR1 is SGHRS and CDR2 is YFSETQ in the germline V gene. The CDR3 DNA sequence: TGCGCCAGCAGCTTGGACCCTGGAAGCACCGGGGAGCTGTTTTTT. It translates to CASSLDPGSTGELFF.

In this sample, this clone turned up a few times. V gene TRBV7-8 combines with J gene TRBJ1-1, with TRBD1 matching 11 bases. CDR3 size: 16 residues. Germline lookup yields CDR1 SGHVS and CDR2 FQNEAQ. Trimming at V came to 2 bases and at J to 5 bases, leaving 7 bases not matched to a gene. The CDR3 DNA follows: TGTGCCAGCAGCTTAAGGACAGGGGGCCGTGAAACTGAAGCTTTCTTT. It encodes CASSLRTGGRETEAFF.

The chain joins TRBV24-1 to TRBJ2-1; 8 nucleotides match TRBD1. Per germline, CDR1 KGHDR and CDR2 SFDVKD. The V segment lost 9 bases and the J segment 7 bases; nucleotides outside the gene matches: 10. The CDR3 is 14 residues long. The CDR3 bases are TGTGCCACCGGGGGCAGGGGGCAGAAGAATGAGCAGTTCTTC. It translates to CATGGRGQKNEQFF.

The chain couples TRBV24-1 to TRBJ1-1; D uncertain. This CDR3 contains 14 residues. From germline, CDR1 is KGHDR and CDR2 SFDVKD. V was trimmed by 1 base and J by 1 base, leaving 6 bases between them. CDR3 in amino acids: CATSDLPENTEAFF. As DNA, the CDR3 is TGTGCCACCAGTGATTTACCGGAGAACACTGAAGCTTTCTTT.

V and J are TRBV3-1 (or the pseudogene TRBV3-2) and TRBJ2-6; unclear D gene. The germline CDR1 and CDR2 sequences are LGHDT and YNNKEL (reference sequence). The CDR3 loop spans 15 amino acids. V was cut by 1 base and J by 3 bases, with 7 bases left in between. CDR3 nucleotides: TGTGCCAGCAGCCAAGTCAGAGGTGGGGCCAACGTCCTGACTTTC. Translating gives CASSQVRGGANVLTF.

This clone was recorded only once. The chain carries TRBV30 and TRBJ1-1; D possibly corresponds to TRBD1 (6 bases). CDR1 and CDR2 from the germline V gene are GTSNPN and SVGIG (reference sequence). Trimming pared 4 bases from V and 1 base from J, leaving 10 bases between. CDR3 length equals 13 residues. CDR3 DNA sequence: TGTGCCTGGATCGGACAGCCGAACACTGAAGCTTTCTTT. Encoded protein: CAWIGQPNTEAFF.

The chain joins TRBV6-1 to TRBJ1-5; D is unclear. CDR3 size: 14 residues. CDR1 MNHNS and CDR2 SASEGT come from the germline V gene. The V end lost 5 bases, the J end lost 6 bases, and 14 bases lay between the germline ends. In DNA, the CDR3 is TGTGCCAGCAGTTCAGCCGGACGGAGTCAGCCCCAGCATTTT. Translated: CASSSAGRSQPQHF.

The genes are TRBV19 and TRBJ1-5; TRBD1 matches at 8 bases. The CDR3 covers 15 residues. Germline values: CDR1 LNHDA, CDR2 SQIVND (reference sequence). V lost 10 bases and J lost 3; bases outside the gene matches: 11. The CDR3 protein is CATQTGTGFNQPQHF. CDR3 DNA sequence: TGTGCCACCCAAACCGGGACAGGCTTCAATCAGCCCCAGCATTTT.